This TCR beta chain comes out of a study of T cell repertoires in cytomegalovirus infection. Concerning this clonotype: Its matching antigen is unknown.

Each CDR3 protein is one row after TCRdb ran MiXCR on the reads. Among fewer than 650,000 distinct CDR3 sequences, under 45% were seen once, and the ten largest hold about half. Points from the study as a whole: Ex vivo responses were dominated by HLA-C-restricted CMV-specific TCR beta clonotypes.

Trimming cost V 5 bases and J 0 bases, with 15 bases left between them. Germline values: CDR1 SGHDT, CDR2 YYEEEE. This CDR3 has 16 residues. The V gene is TRBV5-6, the J gene TRBJ1-3; D call uncertain. The specimen comprised cultured PBMCs, sampled from culture after CMV antigen stimulation. This sequence originates from a human donor in good health (CMV status not recorded). Some clones in this sample may be carry-over from other donors' samples. The CDR3 DNA reads as TGTGCCAGCAGTCTATGGCGGGGTTTCTCTGGAAACACCATATATTTT. Translation: CASSLWRGFSGNTIYF.